Following are 8 T cell receptor beta chains from one sample sequenced in a study of T cell repertoires in cytomegalovirus infection. These receptors' antigens are unknown. TCRdb reprocessed the reads via MiXCR and lists one record per CDR3 protein. The data hold roughly 730,000 distinct CDR3 sequences, with around 30% observed a single time. The sample here was cultured PBMCs, taken from culture after CMV antigen stimulation. These receptors all come from a human donor in good health (CMV status not recorded). Some clones in this sample may be carry-over from other donors' samples.

This clonotype was found a few times. The CDR3 spells CASSQRSAQGGYTF. The CDR3, as DNA: TGTGCCAGCAGCCAGCGTTCGGCGCAAGGGGGCTACACCTTC. V usage is TRBV6-5 and J usage is TRBJ1-2; D unresolved. The CDR3 runs 14 residues. CDR1 and CDR2 (germline): MNHEY, SVGAGI. The V end was cut by 6 bases, the J end by 8 bases, with 19 bases between.

This chain joins TRBV28 and TRBJ1-5; D call uncertain. Germline V gives CDR1 MDHEN, CDR2 SYDVKM. This CDR3 is 15 amino acids long. The ends were cut back, 3 bases at V and 0 bases at J, with 9 bases in the middle. CDR3 in DNA: TGTGCCAGCAGTTTCGGTCCCTATAGCAATCAGCCCCAGCATTTT. It encodes CASSFGPYSNQPQHF.

At least ten counts were recorded for this clonotype. The rearrangement uses TRBV7-9 and TRBJ1-1; D is unclear. V dropped 5 bases and J dropped 6 bases, with 10 bases sitting between them. CDR1 is SEHNR, CDR2 FQNEAQ, per germline (reference sequence). This CDR3 region has 12 residues. The CDR3 region is CASSGTAAEAFF. The CDR3 DNA is TGTGCCAGCAGCGGCACTGCCGCTGAAGCTTTCTTT. Full variable domain (remainder filled in from reference TRBV7-9 and TRBJ1-1): DTGVSQNPRHKITKRGQNVTFRCDPISEHNRLYWYRQTLGQGPEFLTYFQNEAQLEKSRLLSDRFSAERPKGSFSTLEIQRTEQGDSAMYLCASSGTAAEAFFGQGTRLTVV.

V is TRBV20-1 and J is TRBJ1-2; 11 nucleotides agree with TRBD1. Germline assignment: CDR1 DFQATT and CDR2 SNEGSKA (reference sequence). The CDR3 extends over 15 amino acids. With 0 bases clipped from V and 4 bases from J, the junction kept 4 bases outside the gene matches. CDR3 protein: CSARDQGTGGYGYTF. CDR3 DNA sequence: TGCAGTGCTAGAGATCAGGGGACAGGGGGCTATGGCTACACCTTC.

V usage is TRBV18 and J usage is TRBJ2-3; the match to TRBD2 covers 8 bases. After removal of 8 bases from V and 1 base from J, the junction contained 5 bases not matched to a gene. The CDR3 length is 14 residues. Per the germline V gene, CDR1 is KGHSH and CDR2 is LQKENI. CDR3 sequence: CASASGGGTDTQYF. The CDR3 DNA is TGTGCCAGCGCGTCGGGGGGGGGCACAGATACGCAGTATTTT. Looking up the rest from reference TRBV18 and TRBJ2-3 gives the full variable domain: NAGVMQNPRHLVRRRGQEARLRCSPMKGHSHVYWYRQLPEEGLKFMVYLQKENIIDESGMPKERFSAEFPKEGPSILRIQQVVRGDSAAYFCASASGGGTDTQYFGPGTRLTVL.

There are a few counts of this clonotype. The chain is built from TRBV11-2 and TRBJ1-1; 7 nucleotides align to TRBD1. V was clipped by 1 base and J by 5 bases; unmatched bases: 7. From germline, CDR1 is SGHAT and CDR2 FQNNGV. The CDR3 totals 15 residues. CDR3: CASSLGPGGGTEAFF. The CDR3 nucleotides read TGTGCCAGCAGCTTAGGTCCAGGGGGAGGAACTGAAGCTTTCTTT.

This clonotype showed up many times. This chain joins TRBV7-2 and TRBJ1-6; possible D gene TRBD1, 6 bases. With 5 bases removed from V and 5 bases from J, the gap between germline ends came to 13 bases. Germline V gene data show CDR1 as SGHTA and CDR2 as FQGNSA. There are 15 residues in the CDR3. In DNA, the CDR3 is TGTGCCAGCAGCACAGGGACGTCTGATAATTCACCCCTCCACTTT. Its protein product is CASSTGTSDNSPLHF.

This clonotype was counted a few times. The chain links TRBV10-3 to TRBJ2-2, with D perhaps TRBD2 (6 bases). V was shortened by 2 bases and J by 0 bases, with 13 bases between the two germline ends. Germline lookup yields CDR1 ENHRY and CDR2 SYGVKD. The CDR3 length is 17 residues. CDR3 in DNA: TGTGCCATCAGTGAGGACCCTGGGAGGCCGAACACCGGGGAGCTGTTTTTT. Its protein is CAISEDPGRPNTGELFF.